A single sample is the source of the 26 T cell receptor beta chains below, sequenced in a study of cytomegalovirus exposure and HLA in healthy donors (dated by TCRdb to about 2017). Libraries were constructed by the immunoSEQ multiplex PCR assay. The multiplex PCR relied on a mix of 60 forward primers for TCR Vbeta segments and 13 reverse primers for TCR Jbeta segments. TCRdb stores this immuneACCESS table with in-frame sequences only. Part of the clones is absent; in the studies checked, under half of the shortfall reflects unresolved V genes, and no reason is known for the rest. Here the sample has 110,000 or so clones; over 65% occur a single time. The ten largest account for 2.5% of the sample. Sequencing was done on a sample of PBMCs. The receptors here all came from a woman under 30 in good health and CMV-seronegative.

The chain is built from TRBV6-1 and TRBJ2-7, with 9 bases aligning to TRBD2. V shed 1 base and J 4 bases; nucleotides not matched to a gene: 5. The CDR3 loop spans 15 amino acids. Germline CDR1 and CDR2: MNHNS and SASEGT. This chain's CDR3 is CASSEGGSGGYEQYV. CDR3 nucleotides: TGTGCCAGCAGTGAAGGGGGTAGCGGGGGTTACGAGCAGTACGTC.

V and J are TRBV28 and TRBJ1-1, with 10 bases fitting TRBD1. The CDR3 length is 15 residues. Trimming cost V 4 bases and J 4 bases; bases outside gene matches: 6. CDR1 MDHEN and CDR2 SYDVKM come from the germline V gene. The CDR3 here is CASSSGTGVGTEAFF. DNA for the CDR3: TGTGCCAGCAGTTCCGGGACAGGGGTGGGCACTGAAGCTTTCTTT.

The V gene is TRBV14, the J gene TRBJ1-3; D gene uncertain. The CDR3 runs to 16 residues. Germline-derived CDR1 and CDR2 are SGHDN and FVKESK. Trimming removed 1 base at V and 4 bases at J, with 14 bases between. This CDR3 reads CASSQVGSLRGNTIYF. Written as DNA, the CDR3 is TGTGCCAGCAGCCAAGTGGGCAGCCTCAGAGGAAACACCATATATTTT.

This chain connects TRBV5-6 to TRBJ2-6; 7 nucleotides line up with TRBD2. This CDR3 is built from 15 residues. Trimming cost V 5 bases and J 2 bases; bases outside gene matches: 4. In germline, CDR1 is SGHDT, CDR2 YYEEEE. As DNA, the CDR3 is TGTGCCAGCAGGGGCCGGGGGGCTGGGGCCAACGTCCTGACTTTC. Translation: CASRGRGAGANVLTF.

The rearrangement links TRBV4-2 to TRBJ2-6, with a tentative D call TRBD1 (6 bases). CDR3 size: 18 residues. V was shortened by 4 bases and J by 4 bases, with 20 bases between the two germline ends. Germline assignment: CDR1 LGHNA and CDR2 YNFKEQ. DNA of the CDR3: TGTGCCAGCAGCCGGGGGCTGGGTAGGATGAGGGGGGCCAACGTCCTGACTTTC. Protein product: CASSRGLGRMRGANVLTF.

CDR3 sequence: CASSFRDREEETQYF. The DNA for the CDR3 is TGTGCCAGCAGCTTCCGGGACAGGGAGGAAGAGACCCAGTACTTC. The V gene is TRBV7-9, the J gene TRBJ2-5; 9 bases are a match to TRBD1. The germline V gene encodes CDR1 SEHNR and CDR2 FQNEAQ (reference sequence). This CDR3 is 15 amino acids long. V shed 3 bases and J 3 bases; nucleotides not matched to a gene: 5.

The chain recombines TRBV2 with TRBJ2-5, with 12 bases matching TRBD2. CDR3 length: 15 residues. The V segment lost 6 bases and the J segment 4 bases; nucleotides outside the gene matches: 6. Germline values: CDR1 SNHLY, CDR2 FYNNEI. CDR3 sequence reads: CASRLLAGGPETQYF. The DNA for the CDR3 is TGTGCCAGCAGGTTACTAGCGGGGGGTCCAGAGACCCAGTACTTC.

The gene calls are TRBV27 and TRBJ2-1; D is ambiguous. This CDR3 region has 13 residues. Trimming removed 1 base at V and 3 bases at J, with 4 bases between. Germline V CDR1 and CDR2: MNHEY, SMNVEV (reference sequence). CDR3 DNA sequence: TGTGCCAGCAGTTTATTTCGCTACAATGAGCAGTTCTTC. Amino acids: CASSLFRYNEQFF.

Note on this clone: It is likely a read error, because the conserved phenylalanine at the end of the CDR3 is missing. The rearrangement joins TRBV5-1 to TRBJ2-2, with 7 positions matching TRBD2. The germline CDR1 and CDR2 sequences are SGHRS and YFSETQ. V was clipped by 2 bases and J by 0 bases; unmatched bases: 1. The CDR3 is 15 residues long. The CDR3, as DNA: TGCGCCAGCAGCTTTAGCGGGCCGAACACCGGGGAGCTGTTTTCT. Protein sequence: CASSFSGPNTGELFS.

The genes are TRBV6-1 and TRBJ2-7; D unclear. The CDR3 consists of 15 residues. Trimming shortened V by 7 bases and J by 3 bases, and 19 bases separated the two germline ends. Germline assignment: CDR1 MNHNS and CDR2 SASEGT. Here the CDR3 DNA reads TGTGCCAGCAACAGAAAGCAGGAAACCATCTACGAGCAGTACTTC. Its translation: CASNRKQETIYEQYF.

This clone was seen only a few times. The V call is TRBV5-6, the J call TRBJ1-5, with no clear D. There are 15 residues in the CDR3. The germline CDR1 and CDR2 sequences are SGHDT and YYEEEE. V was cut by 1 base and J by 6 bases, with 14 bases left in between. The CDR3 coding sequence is TGTGCCAGCAGCTTGTTCTCGGAGTTTTCTCAGCCCCAGCATTTT. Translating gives CASSLFSEFSQPQHF.

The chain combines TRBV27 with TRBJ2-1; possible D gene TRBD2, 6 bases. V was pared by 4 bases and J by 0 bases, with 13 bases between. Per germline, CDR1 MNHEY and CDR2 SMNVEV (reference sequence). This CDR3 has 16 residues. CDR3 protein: CASSSSSVTSYNEQFF. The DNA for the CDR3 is TGTGCCAGCAGTTCTTCTAGCGTTACCTCCTACAATGAGCAGTTCTTC.

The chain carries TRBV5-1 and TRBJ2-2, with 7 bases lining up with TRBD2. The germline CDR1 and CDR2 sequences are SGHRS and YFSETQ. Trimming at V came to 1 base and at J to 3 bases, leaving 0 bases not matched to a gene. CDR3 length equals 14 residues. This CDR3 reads CASSLTSDTGELFF. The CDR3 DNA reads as TGCGCCAGCAGCTTGACTAGCGACACCGGGGAGCTGTTTTTT.

In DNA form, the CDR3 reads TGTGCCAGCAGGCAACAGGAGAATCAGCCCCAGCATTTT. Translated, it gives CASRQQENQPQHF. The V call is TRBV6-1, the J call TRBJ1-5; TRBD1 is a possible D gene (5 bases). The CDR3 loop spans 13 amino acids. Looked up from germline, CDR1 is MNHNS and CDR2 is SASEGT. Trimming cost V 6 bases and J 4 bases, with 10 bases left between them.

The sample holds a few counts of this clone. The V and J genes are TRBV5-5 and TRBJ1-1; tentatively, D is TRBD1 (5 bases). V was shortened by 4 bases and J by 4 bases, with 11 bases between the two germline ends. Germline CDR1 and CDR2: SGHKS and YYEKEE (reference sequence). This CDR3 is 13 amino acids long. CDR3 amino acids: CASSRLGGTEAFF. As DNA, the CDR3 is TGTGCCAGCAGCCGCTTGGGGGGCACTGAAGCTTTCTTT.

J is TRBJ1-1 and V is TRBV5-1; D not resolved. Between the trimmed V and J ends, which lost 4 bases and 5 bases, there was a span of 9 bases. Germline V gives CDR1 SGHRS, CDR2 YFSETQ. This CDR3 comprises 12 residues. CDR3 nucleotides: TGCGCCAGCAGCGCCGCGGGGACTGAAGCTTTCTTT. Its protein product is CASSAAGTEAFF.

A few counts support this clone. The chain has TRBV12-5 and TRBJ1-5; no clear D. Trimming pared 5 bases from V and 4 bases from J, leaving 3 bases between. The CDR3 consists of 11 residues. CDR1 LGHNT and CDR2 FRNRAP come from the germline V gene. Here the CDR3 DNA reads TGTGCTAGTGGTCTTAATCAGCCCCAGCATTTT. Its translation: CASGLNQPQHF.

CDR3 DNA: TGTGCCAGCAGTTTAGTCGGAGCTTGGGGCAATCAGCCCCAGCATTTT. This codes for CASSLVGAWGNQPQHF. The rearrangement uses TRBV28 and TRBJ1-5; D gene unclear. Germline V gene data show CDR1 as MDHEN and CDR2 as SYDVKM. The CDR3 totals 16 residues. Trimming took off 2 bases at V and 2 bases at J, with 13 bases between the two ends.

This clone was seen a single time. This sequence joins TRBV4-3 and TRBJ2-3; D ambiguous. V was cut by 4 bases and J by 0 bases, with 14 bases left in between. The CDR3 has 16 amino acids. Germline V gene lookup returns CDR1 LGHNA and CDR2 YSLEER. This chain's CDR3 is CASSPQTSPSTDTQYF. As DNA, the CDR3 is TGCGCCAGCAGCCCACAGACGTCGCCAAGCACAGATACGCAGTATTTT.

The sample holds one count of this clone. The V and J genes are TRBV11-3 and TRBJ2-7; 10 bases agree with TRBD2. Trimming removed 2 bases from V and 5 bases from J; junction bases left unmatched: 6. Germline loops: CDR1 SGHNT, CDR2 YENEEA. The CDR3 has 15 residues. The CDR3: CASSLTGTSVHEQYF. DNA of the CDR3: TGTGCCAGCAGCTTAACCGGGACTAGCGTCCACGAGCAGTACTTC.

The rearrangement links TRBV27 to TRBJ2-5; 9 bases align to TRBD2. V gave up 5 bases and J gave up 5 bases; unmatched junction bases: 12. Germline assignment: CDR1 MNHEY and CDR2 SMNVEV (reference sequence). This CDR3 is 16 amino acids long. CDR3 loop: CASSPSGAGGRETQYF. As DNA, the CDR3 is TGTGCCAGCAGTCCCTCGGGAGCGGGGGGACGGGAGACCCAGTACTTC.

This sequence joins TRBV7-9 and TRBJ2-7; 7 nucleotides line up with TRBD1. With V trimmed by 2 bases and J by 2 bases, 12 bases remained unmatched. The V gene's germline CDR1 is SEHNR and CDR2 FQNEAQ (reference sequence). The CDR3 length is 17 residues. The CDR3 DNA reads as TGTGCCAGCAGCTTATTCCCCCCAAGACAGGGACCCTACGAGCAGTACTTC. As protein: CASSLFPPRQGPYEQYF. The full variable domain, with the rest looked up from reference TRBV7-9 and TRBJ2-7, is DTGVSQNPRHKITKRGQNVTFRCDPISEHNRLYWYRQTLGQGPEFLTYFQNEAQLEKSRLLSDRFSAERPKGSFSTLEIQRTEQGDSAMYLCASSLFPPRQGPYEQYFGPGTRLTVT.

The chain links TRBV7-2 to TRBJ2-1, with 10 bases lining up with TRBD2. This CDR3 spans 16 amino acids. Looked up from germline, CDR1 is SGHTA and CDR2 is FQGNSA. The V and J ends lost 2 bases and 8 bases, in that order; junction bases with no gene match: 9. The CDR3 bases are TGTGCCAGCAGCTTATACGCTAGCGGGAGTTTATATGAGCAGTTCTTC. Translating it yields CASSLYASGSLYEQFF.

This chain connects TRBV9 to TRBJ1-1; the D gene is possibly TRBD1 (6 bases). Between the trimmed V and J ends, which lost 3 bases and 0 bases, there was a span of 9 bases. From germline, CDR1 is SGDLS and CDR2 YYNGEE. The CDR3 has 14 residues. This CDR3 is CASSGQVMNTEAFF. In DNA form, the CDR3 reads TGTGCCAGCAGCGGACAGGTTATGAACACTGAAGCTTTCTTT.

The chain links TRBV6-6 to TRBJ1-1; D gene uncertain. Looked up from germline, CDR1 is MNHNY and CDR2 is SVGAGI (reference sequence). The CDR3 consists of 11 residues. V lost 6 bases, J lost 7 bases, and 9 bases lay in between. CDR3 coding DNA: TGTGCCAGCAGGGCGGGAGTTGAAGCTTTCTTT. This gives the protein CASRAGVEAFF.

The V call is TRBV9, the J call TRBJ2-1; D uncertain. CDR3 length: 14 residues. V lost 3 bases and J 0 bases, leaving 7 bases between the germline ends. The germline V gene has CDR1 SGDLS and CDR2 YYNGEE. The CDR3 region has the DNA TGTGCCAGCAGCGATCTGAGCTCCTACAATGAGCAGTTCTTC. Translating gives CASSDLSSYNEQFF.